Below, 17 T cell receptor beta chains from the same sample are listed, as sequenced in a study of T cells in women clearing cervical HPV infection. Profiled with immunoSEQ multiplex PCR; TCRdb holds only in-frame clones, not every one. Across over 25,000 clones, the top ten clones capture under 25% of the sample. The sample comprised blood buffy coat. The origin of the receptors is a woman aged 18-70 years with a cervical HPV16 infection that either progressed to CIN3+ or cleared (not recorded which).

A remark on this clone: The CDR3 extends 3 residues past the end of the read, so its final part is completed from the germline J gene. The J gene is TRBJ2-1, the V gene TRBV19, with a tentative D call TRBD1 (7 bases). Germline CDR1 LNHDA, CDR2 SQIVND (reference sequence). V was trimmed by 6 bases and J by 0 bases, leaving 12 bases between them. CDR3 length: 15 amino acids. CDR3 DNA, as far as it was read: TGTGCCAGTAGGCGGGACAGAAGCTCCTACAATGAG. Amino acid sequence: CASRRDRSSYNE. The complete CDR3 reads CASRRDRSSYNEQFF.

For this clone: Read sequence stops 3 residues before the CDR3 end, and the germline J gene provides the missing end. This sequence joins TRBV7-6 and TRBJ2-7; TRBD2 matches 16 bases. Germline values: CDR1 SGHVS, CDR2 FNYEAQ. V shed 4 bases and J 0 bases; nucleotides not matched to a gene: 6. The CDR3 is 18 residues long. The DNA read from the CDR3 is TGTGCCAGCAGCTCCGGGACTAGCGGGAGGGGATCCTCCTACGAG. This translates into CASSSGTSGRGSSYE. The CDR3 reads in full as CASSSGTSGRGSSYEQYF. Combining the CDR3 with reference TRBV7-6 and TRBJ2-7 gives the whole variable domain GAGVSQSPRYKVTKRGQDVALRCDPISGHVSLYWYRQALGQGPEFLTYFNYEAQQDKSGLPNDRFSAERPEGSISTLTIQRTEQRDSAMYRCASSSGTSGRGSSYEQYFGPGTRLTVT.

Of note for this clone: The read gets to within 3 residues of the CDR3 end, and the germline J gene fills in the rest. The chain combines TRBV5-1 with TRBJ1-2; D ambiguous. This CDR3 has 13 amino acids. Trimming cost V 4 bases and J 2 bases, with 9 bases left between them. CDR1 and CDR2 (germline): SGHRS, YFSETQ. CDR3 bases read: TGCGCCAGCAGCAGGGCAGAGAACTATGGC. This translates into CASSRAENYG. The entire CDR3 sequence reads CASSRAENYGYTF.

With respect to this clone: The read is 3 residues too short to cover the CDR3 end, so that end is filled in from the germline J gene. The V call is TRBV5-1, the J call TRBJ2-5; 9 bases are a match to TRBD2. V gave up 0 bases and J gave up 2 bases; unmatched junction bases: 5. Germline V gene lookup returns CDR1 SGHRS and CDR2 YFSETQ. The CDR3 length is 16 residues. The covered CDR3 bases are TGCGCCAGCAGCTTGGCCCCGGCGGGAGGGCAAGAGACC. The encoded protein is CASSLAPAGGQET. The full CDR3 protein reads CASSLAPAGGQETQYF.

The CDR3 region is CASIRDIGLHEQFF. The DNA read from the CDR3 is TGCGCCAGCATTCGGGACATTGGACTCCATGAG. This chain links TRBV10-1 with TRBJ2-1; D is perhaps TRBD1 (6 bases). The CDR3 is cut off 3 residues early in the read; its end comes from the germline J gene. The CDR3 contains 14 residues. V lost 7 bases to trimming and J lost 8 bases, with 18 bases between them. Per the germline V gene, CDR1 is WNHNN and CDR2 is SYGVQD (reference sequence).

Comments on this clone: The read is 3 residues too short to cover the CDR3 end, so that end is filled in from the germline J gene. This chain joins TRBV5-1 and TRBJ2-2; 9 bases agree with TRBD2. The CDR3 spans 19 residues. Germline V CDR1 and CDR2: SGHRS, YFSETQ. V lost 4 bases to trimming and J lost 7 bases; unmatched junction nucleotides: 20. The CDR3 bases that were read are TGCGCCAGCAGCCTGGTGGCGGGAGGGCCAAATCGGAACGGCGGGGAG. It codes for CASSLVAGGPNRNGGE. The full CDR3 protein is CASSLVAGGPNRNGGELFF.

About this clone: The CDR3 extends 3 residues past the end of the read, so its final part is completed from the germline J gene. The chain uses TRBV18 and TRBJ2-3, with TRBD2 identical over 7 bases. Germline V gene data show CDR1 as KGHSH and CDR2 as LQKENI. This CDR3 region has 14 residues. Partial CDR3 DNA: TGTGCCAGCTCACCCCCGGGGGGAGGTCAGCCG. This codes for CASSPPGGGQP. The whole CDR3 sequence is CASSPPGGGQPQYF.

With respect to this clone: The missing CDR3 end, 3 residues past where the read stops, is filled in from the germline J gene. The chain links TRBV28 to TRBJ1-2; no clear D. Germline assignment: CDR1 MDHEN and CDR2 SYDVKM. V was clipped by 6 bases and J by 0 bases, with 5 bases between them. This CDR3 spans 12 amino acids. The covered CDR3 bases are TGTGCCAGCAGGGTAGCTAACTATGGC. As protein: CASRVANYG. The entire CDR3 protein is CASRVANYGYTF.

In regard to this clone: The read terminates 3 residues ahead of where the CDR3 ends, so the germline J gene completes it. The V call is TRBV5-4, the J call TRBJ2-5; D might be TRBD1 (8 bases). CDR1 and CDR2 (germline): SGHNT, YYREEE (reference sequence). Trimming took 4 bases from V and 5 from J, leaving 15 bases between them. CDR3 length: 14 residues. Here the CDR3 reads CASSQGQGGETQYF. The part of the CDR3 DNA that was read is TGTGCCAGCAGCCAAGGACAGGGAGGGGAGACC.

As to this clone: Read data end 3 residues before the CDR3 end; the end is taken from the germline J gene. The chain links TRBV7-9 to TRBJ1-2; D is perhaps TRBD1 (5 bases). Germline V CDR1 and CDR2: SEHNR, FQNEAQ (reference sequence). The CDR3 covers 15 residues. The CDR3 loop is CASSLRSGEGNDYTF. The CDR3 bases that were read are TGTGCCAGCAGCTTACGTTCGGGAGAGGGGAATGAC.

The CDR3 protein is CASSKDRALQETQYF. CDR3 DNA, as far as it was read: TGTGCCAGTAGTAAGGACAGGGCCCTTCAAGAGACC. The chain recombines TRBV19 with TRBJ2-5; 8 positions agree with TRBD1. Coverage ceases 3 residues before the CDR3 finishes, and the germline J gene fills in the end. The CDR3 covers 15 residues. J gave up 2 bases and V 4 bases, and 6 bases lay outside the gene matches. The germline CDR1 and CDR2 sequences are LNHDA and SQIVND (reference sequence). Variable domain in full (rest from reference TRBV19 and TRBJ2-5): DGGITQSPKYLFRKEGQNVTLSCEQNLNHDAMYWYRQDPGQGLRLIYYSQIVNDFQKGDIAEGYSVSREKKESFPLTVTSAQKNPTAFYLCASSKDRALQETQYFGPGTRLLVL.

Details on this clone: The read stops 3 residues short of the end of the CDR3; the missing end is completed from the germline J gene. The J gene is TRBJ1-6, the V gene TRBV19; D not resolved. Germline loops: CDR1 LNHDA, CDR2 SQIVND (reference sequence). The CDR3 contains 14 residues. V lost 5 bases, J lost 4 bases, and 9 bases lay in between. The chain's CDR3 is CASSGYSYNSPLHF. The CDR3 DNA, read in part, is TGTGCCAGTAGTGGGTACAGTTATAATTCACCC.

Regarding this clone: The read terminates 3 residues before the CDR3 end, so the remaining end is supplied by the germline J gene. The chain carries TRBV7-8 and TRBJ2-5, with a tentative D call TRBD1 (6 bases). V gave up 6 bases and J gave up 5 bases, with 19 bases separating them. Germline CDR1 reads SGHVS; CDR2 reads FQNEAQ. This CDR3 is 15 amino acids long. The CDR3 region is CASSLEGVGEETQYF. The part of the CDR3 DNA that was read is TGTGCCAGCAGTCTAGAGGGGGTGGGAGAGGAGACC.

Notes on this clone: The read falls 3 residues short of the CDR3 end, and the missing part is taken from the germline J gene. This rearrangement joins TRBV28 to TRBJ2-5, with 7 bases fitting TRBD1. The CDR3 covers 15 residues. Germline V gene sequence: CDR1 MDHEN, CDR2 SYDVKM. With V trimmed by 5 bases and J by 5 bases, 11 bases remained unmatched. The part of the CDR3 DNA that was read is TGTGCCAGCAGTACCGAGAGGGGGCGGAGGGAGACC. Translation: CASSTERGRRET. The complete CDR3 protein is CASSTERGRRETQYF.

A note on this clone: The read is 3 residues too short to cover the CDR3 end, so that end is filled in from the germline J gene. V usage is TRBV5-1 and J usage is TRBJ2-7; TRBD2 might be the D (6 bases). The ends were cut back, 4 bases at V and 6 bases at J, with 20 bases in the middle. The CDR3 length is 15 residues. CDR1 is SGHRS, CDR2 YFSETQ, per germline. The CDR3: CASSRRDSRRREQYF. The CDR3 bases that were read are TGCGCCAGCAGCCGCCGGGACTCACGACGCCGCGAG. The whole variable domain, filled in from reference TRBV5-1 and TRBJ2-7, reads KAGVTQTPRYLIKTRGQQVTLSCSPISGHRSVSWYQQTPGQGLQFLFEYFSETQRNKGNFPGRFSGRQFSNSRSEMNVSTLELGDSALYLCASSRRDSRRREQYFGPGTRLTVT.

In regard to this clone: Read data end 3 residues before the CDR3 end; the end is taken from the germline J gene. The chain has TRBV7-2 and TRBJ2-7; tentatively, D is TRBD2 (6 bases). V lost 0 bases, J lost 2 bases, and 11 bases lay in between. This CDR3 spans 15 amino acids. Germline CDR1 SGHTA, CDR2 FQGNSA. CDR3 DNA, as far as it was read: TGTGCCAGCAGCTTAGCGCTGGAGGGCCCCTACGAG. This encodes CASSLALEGPYE. From start to end, the CDR3 is CASSLALEGPYEQYF.

In regard to this clone: The DNA ends 3 residues before the CDR3 does, and the rest of the CDR3 is filled in from the germline J gene. This chain links TRBV19 with TRBJ1-1, with D possibly being TRBD1 (5 bases). V lost 5 bases and J 4 bases, leaving 17 bases between the germline ends. Germline CDR1 and CDR2: LNHDA and SQIVND (reference sequence). The CDR3 covers 15 residues. CDR3 sequence reads: CASSPRGRGGTEAFF. The part of the CDR3 DNA that was read is TGTGCCAGTAGTCCCCGTGGGCGGGGGGGCACTGAA.